A single sample is the source of the 22 T cell receptor beta chains below, sequenced in a study of CD8+CD57+ T cells in acquired aplastic anemia. Sequencing was done on patients that had shown CD8+CD57+ cell expansion by flow cytometry. The use of genomic DNA as template underpinned the TCR beta VDJ and CDR3 profiling. One entry per CDR3 protein, called by TCRdb with MiXCR from the reads. The sample holds roughly 200,000 distinct CDR3 sequences; less than 75% are singletons and the top ten take roughly three fifths. Input material: sorted CD4+, CD8+, or CD8+CD57+ T cells (not recorded which) from PBMCs. All receptors come from a human donor with aplastic anemia.

This clonotype was counted ten times or more. V and J are TRBV7-6 and TRBJ1-3, with a weak D call TRBD1 (5 bases). The germline V gene encodes CDR1 SGHVS and CDR2 FNYEAQ. This CDR3 region has 18 residues. V was clipped by 5 bases and J by 0 bases, with 20 bases between them. The CDR3 region is CASSPGTLTSFSGNTIYF. The CDR3 bases are TGTGCCAGCAGCCCGGGGACCCTAACCTCTTTCTCTGGAAACACCATATATTTT.

The chain links TRBV15 to TRBJ2-5, with D unclear. CDR3 size: 14 residues. CDR1 and CDR2 from the germline V gene are LNHNV and YYDKDF (reference sequence). V was trimmed by 3 bases and J by 4 bases, leaving 12 bases between them. CDR3 sequence: CATSSSGPGETQYF. DNA for the CDR3: TGTGCCACCAGCAGCTCCGGGCCTGGAGAGACCCAGTACTTC.

This clonotype was detected once. The chain has TRBV7-9 and TRBJ2-1, with 7 nucleotides matching TRBD2. The CDR3 is 14 amino acids. V lost 1 base and J lost 5; bases outside the gene matches: 2. CDR1 and CDR2 (germline): SEHNR, FQNEAQ (reference sequence). The CDR3 spells CASSLVLAHNEQFF. The CDR3 coding sequence is TGTGCCAGCAGCTTAGTACTAGCGCACAATGAGCAGTTCTTC.

The rearrangement uses TRBV7-8 and TRBJ2-1, with TRBD1 matching 8 bases. Germline V CDR1 and CDR2: SGHVS, FQNEAQ. The CDR3 spans 13 residues. Germline trimming cut 4 bases from V and 13 bases from J; bases unmatched to any gene: 9. The CDR3 sequence is CASSSQTGAVQFF. The CDR3 nucleotides read TGTGCCAGCAGCTCGCAGACAGGGGCCGTACAGTTCTTC.

V and J are TRBV10-2 and TRBJ1-3; no definite D call. This CDR3 comprises 14 residues. Germline assignment: CDR1 WSHSY and CDR2 SAAADI. Trimming left V 6 bases short and J 2 bases short, with 11 bases between. Written as DNA, the CDR3 is TGCGCCAGCAGGGTGGGAACAGCTGGAAACACCATATATTTT. Translated: CASRVGTAGNTIYF.

The genes are TRBV24-1 and TRBJ2-7; TRBD1 is a possible D gene (7 bases). The CDR3 sequence is 15 residues long. The germline V and J ends were trimmed by 6 bases and 5 bases, with 19 bases remaining between them. Per germline, CDR1 KGHDR and CDR2 SFDVKD. CDR3 DNA: TGTGCCACCAGTCGCCACACGCGCAGGGGGGACGAGCAGTACTTC. Protein product: CATSRHTRRGDEQYF.

The J gene is TRBJ1-2, the V gene TRBV20-1; D is unresolved. This CDR3 contains 13 residues. The ends were cut back, 0 bases at V and 4 bases at J, with 9 bases in the middle. Germline V gene sequence: CDR1 DFQATT, CDR2 SNEGSKA (reference sequence). The CDR3 region is CSARDSAGYGYTF. CDR3 nucleotide sequence: TGCAGTGCTAGAGATTCAGCGGGCTATGGCTACACCTTC.

V gene TRBV20-1 combines with J gene TRBJ1-1; D might be TRBD1 (6 bases). The CDR3 loop spans 14 amino acids. Trimming took 6 bases from V and 2 from J, leaving 16 bases between them. Germline V CDR1 and CDR2: DFQATT, SNEGSKA (reference sequence). For the CDR3, the DNA is TGCAGTGCCAAGCTGGCAGGGGCTAACACTGAAGCTTTCTTT. Protein sequence: CSAKLAGANTEAFF.

The J gene is TRBJ1-1, the V gene TRBV5-1; 11 bases match TRBD1. This CDR3 comprises 16 residues. Looked up from germline, CDR1 is SGHRS and CDR2 is YFSETQ. With 3 bases clipped from V and 1 base from J, the junction kept 5 bases outside the gene matches. The chain's CDR3 is CASSSTGQGANTEAFF. The CDR3 bases are TGCGCCAGCAGCTCGACCGGACAGGGGGCGAACACTGAAGCTTTCTTT.

This clonotype was counted only a few times. The chain couples TRBV7-9 to TRBJ1-2, with unresolved D. This CDR3 contains 13 residues. V lost 3 bases and J 4 bases, leaving 9 bases between the germline ends. Germline V gene data show CDR1 as SEHNR and CDR2 as FQNEAQ (reference sequence). CDR3 bases: TGTGCCAGCAGCTTGGCGGCGGGCTATGGCTACACCTTC. Encoded protein: CASSLAAGYGYTF.

The V gene is TRBV20-1, the J gene TRBJ2-7, with D uncertain. V was pared by 1 base and J by 7 bases, with 11 bases between. The germline gives CDR1 DFQATT, CDR2 SNEGSKA (reference sequence). CDR3 size: 12 residues. The DNA for the CDR3 is TGCAGTGCTAGAGGGGCGGTGGGGGAGCAGTACTTC. Protein product: CSARGAVGEQYF.

The gene calls are TRBV19 and TRBJ1-1; D is perhaps TRBD1 (6 bases). This CDR3 is 15 amino acids long. Germline CDR1 and CDR2: LNHDA and SQIVND (reference sequence). The germline V and J ends were trimmed by 3 bases and 7 bases, with 18 bases remaining between them. The CDR3, as DNA: TGTGCCAGTAGTATTTCGGGGGCGTCCCTCGGTGAAGCTTTCTTT. Protein product: CASSISGASLGEAFF.

This rearrangement joins TRBV4-3 to TRBJ1-1; D call uncertain. Germline V CDR1 and CDR2: LGHNA, YSLEER. Trimming took 0 bases from V and 3 from J, leaving 5 bases between them. This CDR3 comprises 13 residues. This CDR3 is CASSQDQYTEAFF. In DNA form, the CDR3 reads TGCGCCAGCAGCCAAGATCAGTACACTGAAGCTTTCTTT.

The chain carries TRBV19 and TRBJ1-2; 9 nucleotides agree with TRBD1. CDR3 length: 15 residues. Germline assignment: CDR1 LNHDA and CDR2 SQIVND (reference sequence). V gave up 1 base and J gave up 6 bases; unmatched junction bases: 6. The CDR3 reads CASSIGMDRGDGYTF. The CDR3 coding sequence is TGTGCCAGTAGTATAGGGATGGACAGGGGCGATGGCTACACCTTC. The full variable domain, with the rest looked up from reference TRBV19 and TRBJ1-2, is DGGITQSPKYLFRKEGQNVTLSCEQNLNHDAMYWYRQDPGQGLRLIYYSQIVNDFQKGDIAEGYSVSREKKESFPLTVTSAQKNPTAFYLCASSIGMDRGDGYTFGSGTRLTVV.

This rearrangement joins TRBV12-5 to TRBJ1-1; D unresolved. V lost 7 bases and J lost 5, with 11 bases in between. CDR1 LGHNT and CDR2 FRNRAP come from the germline V gene. The length of the CDR3 is 12 residues. CDR3 sequence reads: CASASRETEAFF. CDR3 DNA: TGTGCTAGTGCCTCGAGGGAGACTGAAGCTTTCTTT.

This chain uses TRBV7-2 with TRBJ2-1; the D is unclear. V dropped 0 bases and J dropped 1 base, with 7 bases sitting between them. CDR1 is SGHTA, CDR2 FQGNSA, per germline. The CDR3 loop spans 15 amino acids. The chain's CDR3 is CASSLAYASYNEQFF. DNA of the CDR3: TGTGCCAGCAGCTTAGCCTACGCTTCCTACAATGAGCAGTTCTTC.

V is TRBV7-4 and J is TRBJ1-5; no reliable D call. The CDR3 totals 13 residues. The V gene lost 5 bases and the J gene lost 7 bases, with 12 bases spanning the gap. The V gene's germline CDR1 is SGHVT and CDR2 SQSDAQ. The CDR3 coding sequence is TGTGCCAGCAGCAGCCGGCTTAACCAGCCCCAGCATTTT. Residues: CASSSRLNQPQHF.

The chain has TRBV5-1 and TRBJ2-1; 9 bases match TRBD2. Trimming at V came to 0 bases and at J to 6 bases, leaving 7 bases not matched to a gene. From germline, CDR1 is SGHRS and CDR2 YFSETQ. The CDR3 consists of 16 residues. The CDR3 reads CASSLGGGGVSNEQFF. CDR3 nucleotide sequence: TGCGCCAGCAGCTTGGGTGGCGGGGGGGTCTCCAATGAGCAGTTCTTC.

The chain carries TRBV2 and TRBJ2-6, with D unresolved. CDR1 SNHLY and CDR2 FYNNEI come from the germline V gene. This CDR3 is 17 amino acids long. The germline V and J ends were trimmed by 2 bases and 0 bases, with 11 bases remaining between them. The CDR3 region has the DNA TGTGCCAGCAGTGAACAACGTGGAGCCTCTGGGGCCAACGTCCTGACTTTC. Translated, it gives CASSEQRGASGANVLTF.

This clonotype was counted between two and nine times. V usage is TRBV6-5 and J usage is TRBJ2-7; a possible D gene is TRBD2 (6 bases). The length of the CDR3 is 13 residues. CDR1 is MNHEY, CDR2 SVGAGI, per germline. V gave up 8 bases and J gave up 3 bases, with 14 bases separating them. As DNA, the CDR3 is TGTGCCAGCGTTCGGGGGACCTACTACGAGCAGTACTTC. It encodes CASVRGTYYEQYF.

V gene TRBV7-3 combines with J gene TRBJ1-6; 7 bases fit TRBD1. The CDR3 runs 15 residues. In germline, CDR1 is SGHTA, CDR2 FQGTGA. The junction had 8 bases not matched to a gene; V was cut back by 5 bases and J by 7 bases. The CDR3 bases are TGTGCCAGCAGCACCGGGACAGTATCGAATTCACCCCTCCACTTT. Residues: CASSTGTVSNSPLHF.

The chain has TRBV20-1 and TRBJ2-7; D gene uncertain. V was pared by 6 bases and J by 4 bases, with 16 bases between. The CDR3 runs to 13 residues. The germline V gene encodes CDR1 DFQATT and CDR2 SNEGSKA (reference sequence). CDR3 nucleotide sequence: TGCAGTGCGTACAAGTCCATGTCGTACGAGCAGTACTTC. Protein: CSAYKSMSYEQYF.